The clone carrying this T cell receptor (beta chain) was seen only a few times. The target antigen is unknown. This sample was included in a study of cytomegalovirus exposure and HLA in healthy donors. The donors (healthy individuals) were bone marrow donors. V lost 3 bases, J lost 0 bases, and 9 bases lay in between. The CDR3 has 15 residues. Germline CDR1 is LNHDA and CDR2 is SQIVND (reference sequence). Primers: 60 Vbeta forward and 13 Jbeta reverse. Some clones are missing from TCRdb's copy, which holds only in-frame ones; the method was immunoSEQ multiplex PCR. This table holds 150,000 or so clones, about four fifths found once. Study observations and caveats: The authors enumerated roughly 180 TCR beta chains as linked to cytomegalovirus.

The J gene is TRBJ1-5, the V gene TRBV19; D gene uncertain. The sequencing sample was made of PBMCs. The clonotype was recovered from a young man in good health and CMV-seropositive. Written as DNA, the CDR3 is TGTGCCAGTAGTATCCGAGAATCTAGCAATCAGCCCCAGCATTTT. The encoded protein is CASSIRESSNQPQHF.